A selection of T cell receptor beta chains follows, all from one sample in a study of cytomegalovirus exposure and HLA in healthy donors. Measured with immunoSEQ multiplex PCR; TCRdb has only the in-frame clones, and not every one. This sample has about 97,000 clones; 65% to 75% occur once, and the top ten carry about 1.9%. The sample comprised PBMCs. The source is a woman aged 40 to 50 in good health and CMV-seronegative. Each CDR3 is given with its conserved first and last residue. D genes are given only for firm matches.

CDR3,V,D,J
CASSIDGRETGELFF,TRBV19,TRBD2,TRBJ2-2
CASSLARWSPRTSSYNSPLHF,TRBV7-8,.,TRBJ1-6
CATWTGVRLGYGYTF,TRBV10-3,TRBD1,TRBJ1-2
CASSVQLAGPDTQYF,TRBV9,TRBD2,TRBJ2-3
CASSLELNRVYAQQYF,TRBV5-4,.,TRBJ2-7
CASSRDFTGTDTQYF,TRBV9,.,TRBJ2-3
CASSPGSGLSYEQYF,TRBV9,TRBD2,TRBJ2-7
CASSQGSLGGGYEQYF,TRBV4-3,TRBD2,.
CASSYAGLAENYEQYF,TRBV6-5,TRBD2,TRBJ2-7
CAISEASGRSSEQFF,TRBV10-3,TRBD2,TRBJ2-1
CASSLHIAQETQYF,TRBV5-4,.,TRBJ2-5
CASSVGTANTGELFF,TRBV9,TRBD1,TRBJ2-2
CASREAGAHEQYF,TRBV28,TRBD2,.
CSSSLVTGQGYEQYF,TRBV7-9,TRBD1,TRBJ2-7
CASSLAGGVNTEAFF,TRBV7-8,TRBD1,TRBJ1-1
CASSPSGQTYEQYF,TRBV11-3,TRBD1,TRBJ2-7
CASSTTVDYEQYF,TRBV7-8,.,TRBJ2-7
CASSQVRETQYF,TRBV14,.,TRBJ2-5
CASSLSRDRVNSPLHF,TRBV5-6,TRBD1,TRBJ1-6
CASSYGFDRGSYEQYF,TRBV6-6,TRBD1,TRBJ2-7
CASRPGQGSGNTIYF,TRBV27,TRBD1,TRBJ1-3
CASSKGQGAGATEAFF,TRBV18,TRBD1,TRBJ1-1
CASSHQPLLAGDNEQFF,TRBV4-2,TRBD2,TRBJ2-1
CASSADAGGGYGYTF,TRBV7-9,.,TRBJ1-2
CASSLGRGTDTQYF,TRBV13,TRBD1,TRBJ2-3
CASSTKTTSGRTYEQYF,TRBV19,TRBD2,.
CASSGLAGVAKNIQYF,TRBV27,TRBD2,TRBJ2-4
CAIIDRVGSYNEQFF,TRBV10-3,.,TRBJ2-1
CASNSPGQETEQYF,TRBV28,TRBD1,TRBJ2-7
CASSVGQVSYEQYF,TRBV9,.,TRBJ2-7
CASSLGGGGTAHNEQFF,TRBV11-1,TRBD2,TRBJ2-1
CAISVRSDGYTF,TRBV10-3,.,TRBJ1-2
CAWSGYTGYYEQYF,TRBV30,.,.
CSSSLGTGSKQPQHF,TRBV7-9,TRBD1,TRBJ1-5
CAWRTTGNYGYTF,TRBV30,TRBD1,TRBJ1-2
CASSTGVETQYF,TRBV7-6,TRBD1,TRBJ2-5
CASSWGRGGTLDEQFF,TRBV11-3,TRBD2,TRBJ2-1
CASSRDRVVNEQFF,TRBV2,TRBD1,TRBJ2-1
CASSLVAGSGNTIYF,TRBV7-8,.,TRBJ1-3
CASSLGSGLAPITYEQYF,TRBV13,TRBD2,TRBJ2-7
CASSTPGRLQPLGAEAFF,TRBV19,.,TRBJ1-1
CASKTGSPFGETQYF,TRBV6-5,.,TRBJ2-5
CASSLEGTSGRRWETQYF,TRBV11-2,TRBD2,TRBJ2-5
CASSLEGTPYEQYF,TRBV27,.,TRBJ2-7
CSSSPGAYEQYF,TRBV7-9,.,TRBJ2-7
CASSGESRYEQYF,TRBV7-9,.,TRBJ2-7
CSSSFLSGGSSHEQYF,TRBV7-9,TRBD2,TRBJ2-7
CASSLNGESSYEQYF,TRBV4-1,.,TRBJ2-7
CASSGGSPDTQYF,TRBV7-2,.,TRBJ2-3
CASSLAQTGRNTEAFF,TRBV5-4,TRBD1,TRBJ1-1
CASSGGFSYEQYF,TRBV6-1,TRBD1,TRBJ2-7